The clone carrying this T cell receptor (beta chain) came up a few times. Its cognate antigen is unknown. The CDR3 loop spans 12 amino acids. CDR1 and CDR2 from the germline V gene are SNHLY and FYNNEI. Trimming left V 4 bases short and J 5 bases short, with 8 bases between. For the second PCR, which ran for roughly 6 to 11 cycles, a sample-barcoded 5' primer and a J-beta primer mix were used. Individual samples furnished no less than 2.5 million CDR3-containing paired-end reads apiece. TCRdb reprocessed the 5' RACE reads with MiXCR, giving one entry per CDR3 protein. The data show approximately 800,000 distinct CDR3 sequences, around 34% seen once. The data were obtained in a study of blood T cells in healthy people across ages. Study-level findings and limits: There were more naive CD4+ cells and higher diversity in long-lived donors than in aged donors.

The rearrangement uses TRBV2 and TRBJ2-5; the D is unclear. The sequenced material came from blood. This sequence originates from a man between 18 and 29 years old in good health. The chain's CDR3 is CASSGTRETQYF. CDR3 nucleotides: TGTGCCAGCAGTGGGACCCGGGAGACCCAGTACTTC.